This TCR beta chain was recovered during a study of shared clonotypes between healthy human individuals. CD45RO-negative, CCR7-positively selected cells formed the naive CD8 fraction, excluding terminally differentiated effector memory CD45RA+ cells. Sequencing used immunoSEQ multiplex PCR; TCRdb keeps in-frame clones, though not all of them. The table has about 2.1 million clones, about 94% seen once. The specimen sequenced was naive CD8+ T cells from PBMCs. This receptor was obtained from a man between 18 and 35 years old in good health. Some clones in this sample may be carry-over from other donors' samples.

CDR3 sequence (DNA): TGCGCCGCCAGGGGGCAGATGAACACTGAAGCTTTCTTT. This translates into CAARGQMNTEAFF. The chain employs TRBV10-1 and TRBJ1-1; 8 nucleotides line up with TRBD1. In germline, CDR1 is WNHNN, CDR2 SYGVQD (reference sequence). V shed 11 bases and J 0 bases; nucleotides not matched to a gene: 5. This CDR3 is built from 13 residues.